The 14 T cell receptor beta chains reported below all come from one sample, sequenced in a study of CD8+ T cells in alopecia areata. Sequencing relied on a cDNA template that was reverse transcribed from extracted RNA. Repertoires were generated with immunoSEQ multiplex PCR, while TCRdb's copy carries only in-frame clones and drops some. Counted here are 90,000 to 150,000 clones, approximately 38% occurring once; the ten biggest clones make up over 3%. Sequences were obtained from CD4+ T cells sorted from blood. The source is a human donor with alopecia areata.

V gene TRBV30 combines with J gene TRBJ1-1, with TRBD1 identical over 9 bases. V shed 6 bases, J shed 5 bases, and the junction held 4 bases outside the gene matches. The length of the CDR3 is 12 residues. CDR1 is GTSNPN and CDR2 is SVGIG in the germline V gene (reference sequence). The DNA for the CDR3 is TGTGCCTGCCGAGGGACAGGGACTGAAGCTTTCTTT. It codes for CACRGTGTEAFF.

This clone has a handful of counts. V gene TRBV28 combines with J gene TRBJ1-5, with D possibly TRBD1 on 5 matching bases. Deletions cut 5 bases from V and 5 bases from J, with 7 bases between. CDR1 and CDR2 from the germline V gene are MDHEN and SYDVKM. The CDR3 is made up of 12 amino acids. The CDR3 region is CASSQGDQPQHF. CDR3 DNA: TGTGCCAGCAGTCAGGGAGATCAGCCCCAGCATTTT.

Here the CDR3 reads CSVTGGNEKLFF. DNA of the CDR3: TGCAGCGTGACAGGGGGAAATGAAAAACTGTTTTTT. The V gene is TRBV29-1, the J gene TRBJ1-4; the match to TRBD1 covers 9 bases. J was trimmed by 5 bases and V by 6 bases; bases with no gene match: 1. Germline-derived CDR1 and CDR2 are SQVTM and ANQGSEA. This CDR3 contains 12 residues.

This CDR3 reads CSAFRGQGGYTF. In DNA form, the CDR3 reads TGCAGCGCTTTCAGGGGACAGGGTGGCTACACCTTC. The chain has TRBV29-1 and TRBJ1-2; TRBD1 agrees at 9 bases. Per the germline V gene, CDR1 is SQVTM and CDR2 is ANQGSEA. The CDR3 runs to 12 residues. J was trimmed by 7 bases and V by 7 bases; bases with no gene match: 7.

This clone was seen a few times. The chain links TRBV5-1 to TRBJ1-1; D is perhaps TRBD1 (6 bases). Deletions cut 2 bases from V and 3 bases from J, with 14 bases between. Germline CDR1 and CDR2: SGHRS and YFSETQ. There are 15 residues in the CDR3. The CDR3 DNA reads as TGCGCCAGCAGCTTAACAAACAGGGTAGACACTGAAGCTTTCTTT. It yields the protein CASSLTNRVDTEAFF.

The chain joins TRBV18 to TRBJ2-2, with 10 positions matching TRBD1. V shed 1 base and J 4 bases; nucleotides not matched to a gene: 3. Germline CDR1 is KGHSH and CDR2 is LQKENI. The CDR3 totals 16 residues. The CDR3 coding sequence is TGTGCCAGCTCACCACAAGGACAGGGGGTCACCGGGGAGCTGTTTTTT. This encodes CASSPQGQGVTGELFF. The whole variable domain, remainder taken from reference TRBV18 and TRBJ2-2, is NAGVMQNPRHLVRRRGQEARLRCSPMKGHSHVYWYRQLPEEGLKFMVYLQKENIIDESGMPKERFSAEFPKEGPSILRIQQVVRGDSAAYFCASSPQGQGVTGELFFGEGSRLTVL.

This clone came up a few times. This sequence joins TRBV4-3 and TRBJ2-3; TRBD2 matches 10 bases. Germline-derived CDR1 and CDR2 are LGHNA and YSLEER. This CDR3 contains 16 residues. V was pared by 0 bases and J by 1 base, with 1 base of the junction left unmatched. This CDR3 is CASSQDLAGGTDTQYF. DNA of the CDR3: TGCGCCAGCAGCCAAGACCTAGCGGGGGGCACAGATACGCAGTATTTT.

This clone was counted a few times. The chain joins TRBV29-1 to TRBJ1-2; D gene unclear. In germline, CDR1 is SQVTM, CDR2 ANQGSEA. The CDR3 runs to 14 residues. The V gene lost 6 bases and the J gene lost 5 bases, with 19 bases spanning the gap. The CDR3 is CSVSRVLGLYGYTF. The CDR3 bases are TGCAGCGTCTCCCGGGTCTTAGGACTATATGGCTACACCTTC.

The chain carries TRBV30 and TRBJ1-4; D might be TRBD1 (5 bases). The germline V gene has CDR1 GTSNPN and CDR2 SVGIG (reference sequence). This CDR3 contains 14 residues. In nucleotides, the CDR3 is TGTGCTGTCCGTCACCGGGGCCCTAATGAAAAACTGTTTTTT. As protein: CAVRHRGPNEKLFF.

The chain carries TRBV7-2 and TRBJ2-2; TRBD1 matches at 10 bases. Per germline, CDR1 SGHTA and CDR2 FQGNSA. CDR3 length: 14 amino acids. V was clipped by 5 bases and J by 7 bases; unmatched bases: 4. This CDR3 is CASSVGQGDGELFF. CDR3 coding DNA: TGTGCCAGCAGCGTAGGACAGGGGGACGGGGAGCTGTTTTTT.

A few counts support this clone. This chain connects TRBV28 to TRBJ2-5; D might be TRBD2 (7 bases). V dropped 6 bases and J dropped 5 bases, with 16 bases sitting between them. Germline V gives CDR1 MDHEN, CDR2 SYDVKM. The CDR3 runs 14 residues. The chain's CDR3 is CASRAGGRRETQYF. In DNA form, the CDR3 reads TGTGCCAGCAGGGCCGGGGGGCGCAGGGAGACCCAGTACTTC.

The V gene is TRBV5-1, the J gene TRBJ2-5, with 9 bases that match TRBD1. V shed 2 bases, J shed 2 bases, and the junction held 7 bases outside the gene matches. In germline, CDR1 is SGHRS, CDR2 YFSETQ. This CDR3 contains 16 residues. The CDR3 reads CASSLGQGPSQETQYF. In DNA form, the CDR3 reads TGCGCCAGCAGCTTAGGACAGGGGCCTAGTCAAGAGACCCAGTACTTC.

The chain couples TRBV5-1 to TRBJ2-7, with D unresolved. This CDR3 comprises 13 residues. Germline CDR1 SGHRS, CDR2 YFSETQ. Between the trimmed V and J ends, which lost 0 bases and 7 bases, there was a span of 11 bases. CDR3 residues: CASSLELMAEQYF. The DNA of the CDR3 is TGCGCCAGCAGCTTGGAGTTAATGGCAGAGCAGTACTTC.

This chain joins TRBV29-1 and TRBJ2-1, with D perhaps TRBD1 (5 bases). The V gene's germline CDR1 is SQVTM and CDR2 ANQGSEA. The germline V and J ends were trimmed by 5 bases and 3 bases, with 5 bases remaining between them. There are 11 residues in the CDR3. Here the CDR3 DNA reads TGCAGCGTTAGGGGCTACAATGAGCAGTTCTTC. Translated: CSVRGYNEQFF.